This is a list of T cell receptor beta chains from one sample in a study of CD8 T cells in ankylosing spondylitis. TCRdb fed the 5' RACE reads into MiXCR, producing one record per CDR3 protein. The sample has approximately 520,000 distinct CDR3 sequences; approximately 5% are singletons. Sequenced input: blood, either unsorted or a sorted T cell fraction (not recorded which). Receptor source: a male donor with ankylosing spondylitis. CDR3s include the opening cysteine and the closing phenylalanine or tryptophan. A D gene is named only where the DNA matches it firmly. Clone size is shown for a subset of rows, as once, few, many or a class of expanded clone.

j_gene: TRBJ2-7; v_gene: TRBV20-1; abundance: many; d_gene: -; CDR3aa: CSVRRGPYEQYF; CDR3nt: TGCAGTGTCAGAAGGGGTCCCTACGAGCAGTACTTC
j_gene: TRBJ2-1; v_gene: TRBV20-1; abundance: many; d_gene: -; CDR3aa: CTLKRGSYNEQFF; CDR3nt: TGCACTCTGAAACGGGGCTCCTACAATGAGCAGTTCTTC
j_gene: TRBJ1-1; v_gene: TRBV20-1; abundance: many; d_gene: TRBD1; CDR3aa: CSANRGAEAFF; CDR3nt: TGCAGTGCGAACAGGGGCGCTGAAGCTTTCTTT
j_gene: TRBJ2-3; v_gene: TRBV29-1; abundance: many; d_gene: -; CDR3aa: CSVEGGGGPPSTDTQYF; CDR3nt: TGCAGCGTTGAAGGAGGCGGGGGCCCTCCCAGCACAGATACGCAGTATTTT
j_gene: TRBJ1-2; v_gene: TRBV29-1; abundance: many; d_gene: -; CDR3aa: CSALQTGKGYGYTF; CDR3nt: TGCAGCGCCTTACAGACAGGAAAGGGCTATGGCTACACCTTC
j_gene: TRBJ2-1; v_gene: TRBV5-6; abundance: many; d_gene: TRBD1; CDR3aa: CASSPLEAGGANEQFF; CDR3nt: TGTGCCAGCAGCCCCCTGGAGGCAGGGGGCGCGAATGAGCAGTTCTTC
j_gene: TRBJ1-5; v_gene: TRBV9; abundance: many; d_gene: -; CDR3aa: CASSVGGGNQPQHF; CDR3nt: TGTGCCAGCAGTGTAGGGGGGGGCAATCAGCCCCAGCATTTT
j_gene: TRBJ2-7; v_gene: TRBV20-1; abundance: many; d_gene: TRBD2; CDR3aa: CSATDGGEQYF; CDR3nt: TGCAGTGCTACCGACGGGGGGGAGCAGTACTTC
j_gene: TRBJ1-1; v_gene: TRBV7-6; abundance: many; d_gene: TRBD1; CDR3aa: CASSARTGSAEAFF; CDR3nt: TGTGCCAGCAGCGCTAGGACAGGGAGCGCTGAAGCTTTCTTT
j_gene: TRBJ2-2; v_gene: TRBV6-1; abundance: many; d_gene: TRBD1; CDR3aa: CASRAPRGTQTGELFF; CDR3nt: TGTGCCAGCAGAGCACCCAGGGGGACCCAGACCGGGGAGCTGTTTTTT
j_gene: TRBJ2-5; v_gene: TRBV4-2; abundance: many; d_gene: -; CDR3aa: CASSRWATNQETQYF; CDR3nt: TGTGCCAGCAGCCGCTGGGCTACGAACCAAGAGACCCAGTACTTC
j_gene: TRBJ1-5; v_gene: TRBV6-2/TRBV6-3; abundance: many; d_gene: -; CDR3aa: CASSYPNYREGQPQHF; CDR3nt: TGTGCCAGCAGTTACCCAAACTACAGGGAGGGGCAGCCCCAGCATTTT
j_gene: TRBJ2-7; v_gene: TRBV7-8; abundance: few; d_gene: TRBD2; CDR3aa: CASSLRTSSHEQYF; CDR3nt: TGTGCCAGCAGCTTACGGACTAGCTCCCACGAGCAGTACTTC
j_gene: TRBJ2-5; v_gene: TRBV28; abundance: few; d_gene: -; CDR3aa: CASSLWNRFQTQYF; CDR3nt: TGTGCCAGCAGTCTCTGGAACCGTTTCCAGACCCAGTACTTC
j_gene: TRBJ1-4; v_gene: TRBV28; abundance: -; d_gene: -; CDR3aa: CASRGPAANEKLFF; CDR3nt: TGTGCCAGCAGGGGCCCCGCAGCTAATGAAAAACTGTTTTTT
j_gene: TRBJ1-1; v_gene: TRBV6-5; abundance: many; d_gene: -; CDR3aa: CASTRDGEAFF; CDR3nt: TGTGCCAGCACTCGCGACGGTGAAGCTTTCTTT
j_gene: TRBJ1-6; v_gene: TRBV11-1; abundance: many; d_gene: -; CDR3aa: CASSRPALVAAYNSPLHF; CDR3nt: TGTGCCAGCAGCCGACCGGCACTTGTGGCAGCTTATAATTCACCCCTCCACTTT
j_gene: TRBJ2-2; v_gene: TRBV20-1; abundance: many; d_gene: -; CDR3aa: CSVTKGGTGELFF; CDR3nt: TGCAGTGTAACGAAGGGCGGGACCGGGGAGCTGTTTTTT
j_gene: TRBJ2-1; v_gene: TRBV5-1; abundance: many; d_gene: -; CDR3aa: CASSLGSREQFF; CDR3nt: TGCGCCAGCAGCTTGGGGTCCCGTGAGCAGTTCTTC
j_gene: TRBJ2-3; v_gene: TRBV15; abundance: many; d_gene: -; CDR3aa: CATSISWGRTDTQYF; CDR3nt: TGTGCCACCAGCATTAGTTGGGGGCGCACAGATACGCAGTATTTT